The 4 T cell receptor beta chains given below trace back to one sample, sequenced in a study of blood T cells in healthy people across ages. A second PCR of about 6 to 12 cycles used a sample-barcoded 5' primer and a J-beta primer mix. TCRdb ran MiXCR on the 5' RACE reads and lists one entry per CDR3 protein. This sample carries 650,000 to 700,000 distinct CDR3 sequences, 45% to 60% of them seen once, and the ten largest clones take around an eighth. Sequencing was performed on blood. Receptors originate from a woman of 80 years or more in good health.

This clonotype was recorded at least ten times. The CDR3 reads CASSQLGQEETQYF. CDR3 DNA sequence: TGTGCCAGCAGCCAACTGGGACAGGAGGAGACCCAGTACTTC. The rearrangement joins TRBV4-2 to TRBJ2-5; 8 nucleotides match TRBD1. CDR1 and CDR2 (germline): LGHNA, YNFKEQ. Unmatched junction bases numbered 4, after V lost 2 bases and J lost 5 bases. This CDR3 region has 14 residues.

This clonotype was detected a few times. This may be a read error, as it is one base from a much larger clone. The CDR3 nucleotides read TGCGCCGGCAGCTCGGGACAGGTTTCCTACGAGCAGTACTTC. It codes for CAGSSGQVSYEQYF. The chain uses TRBV5-1 and TRBJ2-7, with 8 positions matching TRBD1. The CDR3 is 14 residues long. Germline V CDR1 and CDR2: SGHRS, YFSETQ.

At least ten counts were recorded for this clonotype. The J gene is TRBJ1-2, the V gene TRBV20-1; 9 nucleotides align to TRBD1. In germline, CDR1 is DFQATT, CDR2 SNEGSKA (reference sequence). The CDR3 covers 14 residues. Trimming cost V 3 bases and J 5 bases; bases outside gene matches: 7. The CDR3 here is CSARHRTGAYGYTF. The CDR3 bases are TGCAGTGCTAGGCACCGGACAGGGGCTTATGGCTACACCTTC.

Of note for this clonotype: This sequence may be a read error, since a much larger clone differs from it by one base. The CDR3 loop reads CASSSQGVGKQPQHF. CDR3 nucleotides: TGTGCCAGCAGCTCTCAGGGCGTCGGCAAGCAGCCCCAGCATTTT. The chain is built from TRBV7-9 and TRBJ1-5, with TRBD1 as a possible D gene (5 bases). The CDR3 length is 15 residues. CDR1 is SEHNR and CDR2 is FQNEAQ in the germline V gene (reference sequence).